This is a list of T cell receptor beta chains from one sample in a study of blood T cell repertoires in COVID-19. Produced via immunoSEQ multiplex PCR; TCRdb's table is partial and in-frame only. The table lists some 220,000 clones, roughly 80% of them singletons, with 1.3% in the top ten. Sequenced: PBMCs or T cells enriched from blood (not recorded which). The receptors shown here come from a middle-aged woman with acute COVID-19. The CDR3 runs from the conserved cysteine through the conserved F or W. D genes are given only for firm matches. Not all rows give a size; the values are once, few, many and, for expanded clones, a class.

V gene	D gene	clone size	J gene	CDR3 DNA	CDR3 protein
TRBV5-1	TRBD2	.	TRBJ2-3	TGCGCCAGCAGCTTGGGCCGCCCGGGGGGGCAAGATACGCAGTATTTT	CASSLGRPGGQDTQYF
TRBV5-1	TRBD1	.	TRBJ2-5	TGCGCCAGCAGCGTCGGACAGGCGCAAGAGACCCAGTACTTC	CASSVGQAQETQYF
TRBV5-4	.	.	TRBJ2-2	TGTGCCAGCAGCTTGGAGGGAGGAAGGACCGGGGAGCTGTTTTTT	CASSLEGGRTGELFF
TRBV5-8	.	.	TRBJ1-2	TGTGCCAGCAGCCTCACGCAGTCCTATGGCTACACCTTC	CASSLTQSYGYTF
TRBV5-6	.	once	TRBJ1-3	TGTGCCAGCAGCCTCGGACATAGTGGAAACACCATATATTTT	CASSLGHSGNTIYF
TRBV3-1/TRBV3-2	TRBD2	once	TRBJ2-5	TGTGCCAGCAGCCATTTTCCTAGCGGGAGCAGGGGAGAGACCCAGTACTTC	CASSHFPSGSRGETQYF
TRBV5-1	.	.	TRBJ1-3	TGCGCCAGCAGCTTCTGGGGGCCCCTTGAGGTCGACGAATCTGGAAACACCATATATTTT	CASSFWGPLEVDESGNTIYF
TRBV4-1	.	.	TRBJ2-3	TGCGCCAGCAGCCAAGAGGACAGTAGCACAGATACGCAGTATTTT	CASSQEDSSTDTQYF
TRBV7-8	.	once	TRBJ1-2	TGTGCCAGCAGCTTTCCGGGAGGGGGAGGCTACACCTTC	CASSFPGGGGYTF
TRBV18	.	.	TRBJ2-3	TGTGCCAGCTCACCTGGAAAGGGGAAAGTGGATACGCAGTATTTT	CASSPGKGKVDTQYF
TRBV6-2/TRBV6-3	TRBD1	few	TRBJ2-7	TGTGCCAGCAGTTACGGGGGACAGTATCACGAGCAGTACTTC	CASSYGGQYHEQYF